This T cell receptor beta chain was captured by sequencing in a study of blood T cells in healthy people across ages. Researchers collected about 10 milliliters of peripheral blood from every single donor. Germline V gene sequence: CDR1 MNHEY, CDR2 SVGEGT. This CDR3 region has 13 residues. V lost 10 bases and J lost 7, with 19 bases in between. Through a sample-barcoded 5' primer and a J-beta primer mix, a second PCR was run for roughly 6 to 11 cycles. One entry per CDR3 protein results from TCRdb running MiXCR on the 5' RACE reads. The repertoire consists of around 990,000 distinct CDR3 sequences, with under 30% occurring once and the leading ten covering around 0.7%. This clonotype occurred a few times. These data were also reused for a study on T cells of mothers and their children.

This rearrangement joins TRBV6-2 or TRBV6-3 to TRBJ1-1; the D gene is possibly TRBD1 (6 bases). The specimen was blood. The clonotype was recovered from a girl aged 2-10 years in good health. CDR3 sequence reads: CATMSPTGYEAFF. DNA for the CDR3: TGTGCCACGATGTCCCCGACAGGTTATGAAGCTTTCTTT.